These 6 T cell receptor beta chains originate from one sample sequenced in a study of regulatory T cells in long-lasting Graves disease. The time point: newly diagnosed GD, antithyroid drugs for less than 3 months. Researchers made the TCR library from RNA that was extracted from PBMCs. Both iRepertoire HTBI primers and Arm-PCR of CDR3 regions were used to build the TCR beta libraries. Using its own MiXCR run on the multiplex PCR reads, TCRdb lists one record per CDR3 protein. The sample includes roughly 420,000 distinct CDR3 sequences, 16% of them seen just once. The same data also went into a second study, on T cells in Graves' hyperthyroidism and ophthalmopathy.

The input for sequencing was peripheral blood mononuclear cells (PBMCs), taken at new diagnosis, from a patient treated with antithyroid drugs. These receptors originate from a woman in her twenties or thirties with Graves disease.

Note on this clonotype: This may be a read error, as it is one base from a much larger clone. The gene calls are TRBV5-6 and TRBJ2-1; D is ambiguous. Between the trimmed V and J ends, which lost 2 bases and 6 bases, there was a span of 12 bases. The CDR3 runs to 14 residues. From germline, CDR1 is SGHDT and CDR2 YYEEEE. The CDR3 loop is CASSLWQYRNEQFF. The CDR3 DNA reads TGTGCCAGCAGCTTATGGCAATATCGCAATGAGCAGTTCTTC.

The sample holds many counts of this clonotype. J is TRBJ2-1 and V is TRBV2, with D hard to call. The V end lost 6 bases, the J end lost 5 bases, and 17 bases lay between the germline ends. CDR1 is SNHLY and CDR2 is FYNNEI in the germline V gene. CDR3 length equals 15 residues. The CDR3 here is CASRGIPRQDNEQFF. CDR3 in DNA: TGTGCCAGCAGAGGGATCCCCCGACAAGACAATGAGCAGTTCTTC.

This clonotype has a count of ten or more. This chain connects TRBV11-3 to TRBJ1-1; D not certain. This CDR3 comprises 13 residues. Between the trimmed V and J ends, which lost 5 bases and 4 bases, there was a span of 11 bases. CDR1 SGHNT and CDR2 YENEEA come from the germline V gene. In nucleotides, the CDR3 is TGTGCCAGCAGCGTTGAAGGTGGCACTGAAGCTTTCTTT. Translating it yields CASSVEGGTEAFF.

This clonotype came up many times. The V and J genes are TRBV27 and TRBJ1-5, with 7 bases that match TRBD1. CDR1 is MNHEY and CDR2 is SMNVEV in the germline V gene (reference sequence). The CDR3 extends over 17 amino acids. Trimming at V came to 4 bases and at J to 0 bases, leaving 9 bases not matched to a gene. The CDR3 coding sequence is TGTGCCAGCAGTTCCATACGGACAGGTTATAGCAATCAGCCCCAGCATTTT. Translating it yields CASSSIRTGYSNQPQHF.

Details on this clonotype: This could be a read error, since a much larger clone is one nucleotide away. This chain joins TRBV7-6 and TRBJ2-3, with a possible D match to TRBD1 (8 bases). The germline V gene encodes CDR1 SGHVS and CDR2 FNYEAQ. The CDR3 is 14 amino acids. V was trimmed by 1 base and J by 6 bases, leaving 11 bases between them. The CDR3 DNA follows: TGTGCCAGCAGCTTAGTACAGGGGGGGGATACGCAGTATTTT. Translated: CASSLVQGGDTQYF. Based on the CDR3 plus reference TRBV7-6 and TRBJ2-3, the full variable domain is GAGVSQSPRYKVTKRGQDVALRCDPISGHVSLYWYRQALGQGPEFLTYFNYEAQQDKSGLPNDRFSAERPEGSISTLTIQRTEQRDSAMYRCASSLVQGGDTQYFGPGTRLTVL.

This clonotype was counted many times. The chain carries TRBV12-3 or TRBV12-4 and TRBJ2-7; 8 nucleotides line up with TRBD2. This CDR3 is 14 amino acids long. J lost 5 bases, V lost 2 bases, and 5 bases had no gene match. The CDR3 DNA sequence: TGTGCCAGCAGTTTAAGTTTGCGGGAGGACGAGCAGTACTTC. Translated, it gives CASSLSLREDEQYF.